Following are 10 T cell receptor beta chains from one sample sequenced in a study of shared T cell receptors in the human thymus. Here immunoSEQ multiplex PCR was the method, and the copy in TCRdb shows in-frame clones only, minus some. The repertoire holds more than 550,000 clones, with over 75% as singletons. These data also formed part of another study, on human thymus T cells.

Specimen: thymocytes. Receptor source: a girl less than two years old with a congenital heart defect.

V and J are TRBV19 and TRBJ1-2, with TRBD1 as a possible D gene (6 bases). With 6 bases removed from V and 5 bases from J, the gap between germline ends came to 10 bases. The CDR3 spans 12 residues. Looked up from germline, CDR1 is LNHDA and CDR2 is SQIVND (reference sequence). Here the CDR3 DNA reads TGTGCCAGTAGGCGGACAGCTTATGGCTACACCTTC. Translating it yields CASRRTAYGYTF.

This clone was detected once. This chain joins TRBV14 and TRBJ1-1, with D possibly TRBD1 on 5 matching bases. CDR1 SGHDN and CDR2 FVKESK come from the germline V gene. The CDR3 length is 14 residues. Between the trimmed V and J ends, which lost 4 bases and 3 bases, there was a span of 12 bases. CDR3 loop: CASSLGGADTEAFF. DNA of the CDR3: TGTGCCAGCAGCCTCGGGGGTGCGGACACTGAAGCTTTCTTT.

This rearrangement joins TRBV7-9 to TRBJ1-1; TRBD1 matches 10 bases. This CDR3 is 15 amino acids long. The J segment lost 5 bases and the V segment lost 1 base, leaving 4 bases of the junction unmatched. Germline CDR1 reads SEHNR; CDR2 reads FQNEAQ (reference sequence). CDR3 loop: CASSLEGTGVTEAFF. CDR3 nucleotide sequence: TGTGCCAGCAGCTTAGAAGGGACAGGGGTTACTGAAGCTTTCTTT.

This clone was observed once. The rearrangement links TRBV2 to TRBJ1-5; TRBD1 aligns across 10 bases. This CDR3 spans 18 amino acids. J was trimmed by 4 bases and V by 1 base; bases with no gene match: 10. CDR1 and CDR2 (germline): SNHLY, FYNNEI. CDR3 nucleotide sequence: TGTGCCAGCAGTGAAGGGGGACAGGGGAGGCCGGGGAATCAGCCCCAGCATTTT. Protein product: CASSEGGQGRPGNQPQHF.

The rearrangement uses TRBV7-8 and TRBJ2-1, with D perhaps matching TRBD1 (6 bases). V lost 3 bases to trimming and J lost 4 bases, with 22 bases between them. The CDR3 consists of 18 residues. Germline lookup yields CDR1 SGHVS and CDR2 FQNEAQ. The CDR3 DNA follows: TGTGCCAGCAGCTTTGTTTTGGGGGCCACTGCCCTATACAATGAGCAGTTCTTC. This translates into CASSFVLGATALYNEQFF. Complete variable domain (other parts from reference TRBV7-8 and TRBJ2-1): GAGVSQSPRYKVAKRGQDVALRCDPISGHVSLFWYQQALGQGPEFLTYFQNEAQLDKSGLPSDRFFAERPEGSVSTLKIQRTQQEDSAVYLCASSFVLGATALYNEQFFGPGTRLTVL.

The chain couples TRBV7-6 to TRBJ1-5; 9 bases fit TRBD1. V trimming: 5 bases; J trimming: 4 bases; junction bases outside the gene matches: 6. The germline gives CDR1 SGHVS, CDR2 FNYEAQ. The CDR3 extends over 15 amino acids. The CDR3 bases are TGTGCCAGCAGCCCATACAGGGGGCGGAATCAGCCCCAGCATTTT. This codes for CASSPYRGRNQPQHF.

This clone has more than one count but fewer than ten. The junction departs from the called germline gene at one end, perhaps through a read error. V usage is TRBV10-1 and J usage is TRBJ2-1, with D possibly being TRBD2 (5 bases). The CDR3 has 15 residues. Germline CDR1 and CDR2: WNHNN and SYGVQD (reference sequence). As DNA, the CDR3 is TGCGCCAGCATCCCCCTAGGACTGGTGAGCAATGGGCAGTTCTTC. It specifies CASIPLGLVSNGQFF.

The CDR3 bases are TGTGCCAGCAGCAAAACCGGGACAGAGAATCAGCCCCAGCATTTT. This sequence encodes CASSKTGTENQPQHF. This chain links TRBV6-1 with TRBJ1-5; the match to TRBD1 covers 7 bases. This CDR3 has 15 residues. Germline lookup yields CDR1 MNHNS and CDR2 SASEGT. Trimming removed 6 bases from V and 4 bases from J; junction bases left unmatched: 9.

The chain carries TRBV11-3 and TRBJ2-7; 10 bases are shared with TRBD1. Germline V gives CDR1 SGHNT, CDR2 YENEEA. The CDR3 sequence is 13 residues long. The J segment lost 9 bases and the V segment lost 5 bases, leaving 7 bases of the junction unmatched. The CDR3 DNA sequence: TGTGCCAGCAGCCCCGGGACAGGGGTAGGGCAGTACTTC. This sequence encodes CASSPGTGVGQYF.

The chain has TRBV29-1 and TRBJ1-4; D call uncertain. Per germline, CDR1 SQVTM and CDR2 ANQGSEA. CDR3 length: 15 residues. The V gene lost 0 bases and the J gene lost 0 bases, with 8 bases spanning the gap. The CDR3 sequence is CSVEDGRSTNEKLFF. In nucleotides, the CDR3 is TGCAGCGTTGAAGATGGGAGGTCAACTAATGAAAAACTGTTTTTT.